The 11 T cell receptor beta chains listed next were all sequenced from one sample in a study of T cell repertoires and Cas9 in healthy adults. TCRdb's copy holds only in-frame clones and misses some; the assay was immunoSEQ multiplex PCR. Here the sample spans more than 12,000 clones, about nine tenths being singletons. Sequenced: Tregs (CD4+, CD25+, CD127-, CD137-, CD154-) from PBMCs; culture status not recorded. These receptors were obtained from a human donor in good health.

The chain recombines TRBV5-1 with TRBJ2-3; 8 bases map to TRBD1. The V gene end was trimmed by 0 bases and the J gene end by 6 bases; junction bases not matched to a gene: 9. This CDR3 is 16 amino acids long. CDR1 and CDR2 from the germline V gene are SGHRS and YFSETQ. The CDR3 loop is CASSLAQGATPDTQYF. CDR3 nucleotide sequence: TGCGCCAGCAGCTTGGCCCAGGGGGCCACCCCGGATACGCAGTATTTT.

The V and J genes are TRBV4-1 and TRBJ2-5; 9 positions match TRBD1. The V gene's germline CDR1 is MGHRA and CDR2 YSYEKL. CDR3 length: 17 residues. The junction had 11 bases not matched to a gene; V was cut back by 0 bases and J by 6 bases. CDR3 DNA sequence: TGCGCCAGCAGCCAAGACGGCTCCCGGGACAGGGATAAGACCCAGTACTTC. Translated: CASSQDGSRDRDKTQYF.

This chain uses TRBV18 with TRBJ2-1, with D perhaps being TRBD1 or TRBD2 (6 bases each). This CDR3 spans 18 amino acids. The germline V gene has CDR1 KGHSH and CDR2 LQKENI. The V gene lost 3 bases and the J gene lost 8 bases, with 26 bases spanning the gap. CDR3 nucleotides: TGTGCCAGCTCACCTCGCGCAACTACCCTTGGGGGGCCGGATGAGCAGTTCTTC. Protein: CASSPRATTLGGPDEQFF.

V and J are TRBV6-1 and TRBJ1-1, with 8 bases lining up with TRBD1. The CDR3 has 14 amino acids. Germline CDR1 is MNHNS and CDR2 is SASEGT. V lost 9 bases and J lost 3; bases outside the gene matches: 9. The CDR3 reads CASGQGRWHTEAFF. Here the CDR3 DNA reads TGTGCCAGTGGACAGGGCCGGTGGCACACTGAAGCTTTCTTT.

CDR3 DNA: TGTGCCAGCAGCTTATGGGGCTACGGTAATTCACCCCTCCACTTT. Its translation is CASSLWGYGNSPLHF. The gene calls are TRBV11-2 and TRBJ1-6; a possible D gene is TRBD1 (5 bases). The CDR3 is made up of 15 amino acids. Germline V gives CDR1 SGHAT, CDR2 FQNNGV. V was cut by 2 bases and J by 6 bases, with 11 bases left in between. Full variable domain (rest looked up from reference TRBV11-2 and TRBJ1-6): EAGVAQSPRYKIIEKRQSVAFWCNPISGHATLYWYQQILGQGPKLLIQFQNNGVVDDSQLPKDRFSAERLKGVDSTLKIQPAKLEDSAVYLCASSLWGYGNSPLHFGNGTRLTVT.

The rearrangement joins TRBV7-3 to TRBJ2-1; the D gene is possibly TRBD2 (5 bases). CDR1 is SGHTA, CDR2 FQGTGA, per germline. This CDR3 region has 13 residues. The ends were cut back, 8 bases at V and 6 bases at J, with 14 bases in the middle. CDR3 protein: CASSTVAGNEQFF. The CDR3, as DNA: TGTGCCAGCTCCACAGTTGCGGGCAATGAGCAGTTCTTC.

This clone appeared a few times. V usage is TRBV10-3 and J usage is TRBJ1-2, with D possibly TRBD1 on 5 matching bases. The CDR3 covers 12 residues. In germline, CDR1 is ENHRY, CDR2 SYGVKD. The ends were cut back, 9 bases at V and 0 bases at J, with 8 bases in the middle. Here the CDR3 DNA reads TGTGCCATTCAAGGGGCTAACTATGGCTACACCTTC. Its protein is CAIQGANYGYTF.

This clone appeared once. The chain recombines TRBV28 with TRBJ2-3, with TRBD1 identical over 9 bases. In germline, CDR1 is MDHEN, CDR2 SYDVKM. The trim removed 4 bases at V and 2 bases at J, leaving 4 bases unmatched. This CDR3 region has 15 residues. CDR3 DNA: TGTGCCAGCAGTTGGGACAGGGACTTCACAGATACGCAGTATTTT. Amino acid sequence: CASSWDRDFTDTQYF. The full variable domain, with the rest looked up from reference TRBV28 and TRBJ2-3, is DVKVTQSSRYLVKRTGEKVFLECVQDMDHENMFWYRQDPGLGLRLIYFSYDVKMKEKGDIPEGYSVSREKKERFSLILESASTNQTSMYLCASSWDRDFTDTQYFGPGTRLTVL.

The rearrangement links TRBV30 to TRBJ1-5; tentative D call: TRBD1 (6 bases). V dropped 1 base and J dropped 6 bases, with 19 bases sitting between them. The CDR3 totals 16 residues. Germline V CDR1 and CDR2: GTSNPN, SVGIG (reference sequence). CDR3 amino acids: CAWSGQGKSRGQPQHF. The CDR3 DNA reads as TGTGCCTGGAGTGGGCAGGGGAAGTCTAGGGGTCAGCCCCAGCATTTT.

J is TRBJ1-2 and V is TRBV10-3; TRBD1 matches 12 bases. The CDR3 spans 18 residues. In germline, CDR1 is ENHRY, CDR2 SYGVKD. V was clipped by 3 bases and J by 3 bases; unmatched bases: 11. The CDR3 DNA is TGTGCCATCAGTGATCAGGGGGACAGGGGGCCTCCTCACTATGGCTACACCTTC. It codes for CAISDQGDRGPPHYGYTF.

The chain carries TRBV6-1 and TRBJ1-1; D gene uncertain. CDR1 is MNHNS, CDR2 SASEGT, per germline. There are 13 residues in the CDR3. Trimming removed 2 bases from V and 7 bases from J, with 11 bases in between. CDR3 DNA: TGTGCCAGCAGTGAACGAGGAGAGGGTGAAGCTTTCTTT. Residues: CASSERGEGEAFF.